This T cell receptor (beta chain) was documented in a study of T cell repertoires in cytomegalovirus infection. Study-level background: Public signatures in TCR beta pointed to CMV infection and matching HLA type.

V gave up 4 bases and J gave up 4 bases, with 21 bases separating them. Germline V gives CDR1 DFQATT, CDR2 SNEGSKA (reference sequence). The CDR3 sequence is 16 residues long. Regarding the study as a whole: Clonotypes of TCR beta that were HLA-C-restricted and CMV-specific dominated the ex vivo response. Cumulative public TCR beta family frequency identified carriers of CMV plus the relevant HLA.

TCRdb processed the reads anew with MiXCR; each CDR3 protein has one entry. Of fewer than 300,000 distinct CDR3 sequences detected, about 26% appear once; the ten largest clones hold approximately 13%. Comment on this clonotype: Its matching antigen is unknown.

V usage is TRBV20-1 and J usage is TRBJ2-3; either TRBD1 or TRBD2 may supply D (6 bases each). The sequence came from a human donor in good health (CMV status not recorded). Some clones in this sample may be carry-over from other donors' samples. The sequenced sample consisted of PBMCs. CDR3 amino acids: CSATPPTGAHADTQYF. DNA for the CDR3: TGCAGTGCTACCCCGCCCACGGGGGCGCACGCAGATACGCAGTATTTT.